Here is one TCR beta chain with its context. Enrollment of patients from Seattle took place during active infection, with longitudinal follow-up. The entry originates in a study of blood T cell repertoires in COVID-19. Overall study context: Collection of acute and convalescent COVID-19 samples took place in the United States, Italy and Spain.

As handled by the study authors: Amplification with reference gene primers provided the estimates of nucleated cell counts. Sequenced by immunoSEQ multiplex PCR; TCRdb stores in-frame clones only, minus some. V, J and clone size were drawn from that table, and D and trimming were deduced from the DNA. The sample consists of about 250,000 clones, around 88% of them appearing once. This receptor was identified in a woman older than 75 with COVID-19, enrolled during active disease. Sequenced material: peripheral blood.

CDR3 residues: CASTPESGSPLHF. CDR3 nucleotides: TGTGCCAGTACCCCCGAGTCCGGTTCACCCCTCCACTTT. The chain is built from TRBV19 and TRBJ1-6, with D unresolved. The CDR3 is made up of 13 amino acids. Germline V CDR1 and CDR2: LNHDA, SQIVND (reference sequence). V gave up 7 bases and J gave up 9 bases, with 13 bases separating them.